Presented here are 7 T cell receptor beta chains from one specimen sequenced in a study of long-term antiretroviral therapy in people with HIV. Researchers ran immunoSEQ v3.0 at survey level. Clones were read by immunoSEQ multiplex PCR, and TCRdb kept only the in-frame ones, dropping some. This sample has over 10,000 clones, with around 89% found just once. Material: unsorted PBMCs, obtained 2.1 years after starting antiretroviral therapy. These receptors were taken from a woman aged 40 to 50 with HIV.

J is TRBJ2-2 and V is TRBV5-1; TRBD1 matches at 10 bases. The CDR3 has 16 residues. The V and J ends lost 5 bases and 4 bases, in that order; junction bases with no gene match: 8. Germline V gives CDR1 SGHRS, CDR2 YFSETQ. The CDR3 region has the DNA TGCGCCAGCAGTTTCTTGGGACAGGGGTCCACCGGGGAGCTGTTTTTT. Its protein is CASSFLGQGSTGELFF.

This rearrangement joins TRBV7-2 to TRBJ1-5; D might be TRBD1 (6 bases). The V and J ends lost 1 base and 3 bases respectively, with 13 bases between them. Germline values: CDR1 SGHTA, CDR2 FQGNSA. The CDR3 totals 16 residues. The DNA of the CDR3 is TGTGCCAGCAGCTTAGGGGCCAGGGGACTCAATCAGCCCCAGCATTTT. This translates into CASSLGARGLNQPQHF.

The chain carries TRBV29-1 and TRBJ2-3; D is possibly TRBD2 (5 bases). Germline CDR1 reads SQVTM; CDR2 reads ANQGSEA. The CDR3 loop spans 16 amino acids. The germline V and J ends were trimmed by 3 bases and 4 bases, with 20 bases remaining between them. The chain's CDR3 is CSVERVQLLLADTQYF. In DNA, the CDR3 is TGCAGCGTTGAGAGGGTCCAGCTCCTGCTGGCAGATACGCAGTATTTT.

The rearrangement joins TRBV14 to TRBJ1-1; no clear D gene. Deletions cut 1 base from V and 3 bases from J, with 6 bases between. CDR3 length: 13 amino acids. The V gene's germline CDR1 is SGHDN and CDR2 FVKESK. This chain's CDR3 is CASSQAGYTEAFF. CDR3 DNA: TGTGCCAGCAGCCAAGCGGGTTACACTGAAGCTTTCTTT.

The CDR3 reads CASSLSNQPQHF. The CDR3 nucleotides read TGTGCCAGCTCACTTAGCAATCAGCCCCAGCATTTT. The genes are TRBV18 and TRBJ1-5; D is undetermined. Trimming stripped 4 bases from V and 0 bases from J, with 1 base between. Germline assignment: CDR1 KGHSH and CDR2 LQKENI. CDR3 length: 12 residues. Using reference TRBV18 and TRBJ1-5 for the parts outside the CDR3, the full variable domain is NAGVMQNPRHLVRRRGQEARLRCSPMKGHSHVYWYRQLPEEGLKFMVYLQKENIIDESGMPKERFSAEFPKEGPSILRIQQVVRGDSAAYFCASSLSNQPQHFGDGTRLSIL.

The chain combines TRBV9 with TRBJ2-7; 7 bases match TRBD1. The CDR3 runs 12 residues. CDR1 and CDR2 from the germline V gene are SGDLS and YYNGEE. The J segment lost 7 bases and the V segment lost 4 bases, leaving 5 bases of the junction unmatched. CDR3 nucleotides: TGTGCCAGCAGCCCACAGGGGTTTGAGCAGTACTTC. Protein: CASSPQGFEQYF.

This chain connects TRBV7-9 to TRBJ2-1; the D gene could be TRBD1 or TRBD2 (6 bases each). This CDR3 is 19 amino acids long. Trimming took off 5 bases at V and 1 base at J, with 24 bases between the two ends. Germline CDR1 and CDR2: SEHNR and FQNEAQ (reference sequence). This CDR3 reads CASSGFEARRGRSYNEQFF. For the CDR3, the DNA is TGTGCCAGCAGCGGATTTGAGGCTCGAAGGGGGAGGTCCTACAATGAGCAGTTCTTC.